The 15 T cell receptor beta chains below come from one sample, sequenced in a study of T cell repertoires in cytomegalovirus infection. TCRdb independently ran MiXCR on the reads; one entry per CDR3 protein. The sample contains about 890,000 distinct CDR3 sequences, approximately 33% of which appear only once. The antigens for these receptors are not known. The specimen comprised cultured CD8+ T cells from PBMCs, sampled from culture after CMV antigen stimulation. These receptors were collected from a human donor in good health (CMV status not recorded). Some clones in this sample may be carry-over from other donors' samples.

The chain recombines TRBV11-1 with TRBJ1-3; no definite D call. Germline V gives CDR1 SGHAT, CDR2 FQDESV (reference sequence). The CDR3 length is 19 residues. Trimming shortened V by 0 bases and J by 0 bases, and 18 bases separated the two germline ends. The CDR3 DNA sequence: TGTGCCAGCAGCTTAGCCAGCATTGCCGTCGCCCACTCTGGAAACACCATATATTTT. Translated: CASSLASIAVAHSGNTIYF.

This clonotype was observed a few times. This chain links TRBV7-3 with TRBJ2-2, with 10 positions matching TRBD2. CDR3 size: 16 residues. CDR1 and CDR2 (germline): SGHTA, FQGTGA. J lost 4 bases, V lost 5 bases, and 7 bases had no gene match. The CDR3 loop is CASSTTSGDITGELFF. The CDR3 nucleotides are TGTGCCAGCAGCACCACTAGCGGGGATATCACCGGGGAGCTGTTTTTT.

The rearrangement uses TRBV19 and TRBJ2-1; D may be TRBD1 (5 bases). V dropped 7 bases and J dropped 8 bases, with 18 bases sitting between them. Germline V gives CDR1 LNHDA, CDR2 SQIVND (reference sequence). The CDR3 is 14 residues long. The CDR3 here is CASTRTSPRDEQFF. CDR3 nucleotide sequence: TGTGCCAGTACCCGGACATCCCCCCGGGATGAGCAGTTCTTC.

V usage is TRBV19 and J usage is TRBJ2-7; D is possibly TRBD2 (5 bases). Per germline, CDR1 LNHDA and CDR2 SQIVND (reference sequence). Trimming removed 3 bases at V and 3 bases at J, with 12 bases between. The CDR3 length is 14 residues. The CDR3 loop reads CASSIRPGNYEQYF. The DNA for the CDR3 is TGTGCCAGTAGTATTCGGCCGGGAAACTACGAGCAGTACTTC.

CDR3 nucleotides: TGTGCCAGCAGTTTATCTCGACTAGCGGGGGTTTTCTACAATGAGCAGTTCTTC. Protein product: CASSLSRLAGVFYNEQFF. V and J are TRBV27 and TRBJ2-1; the match to TRBD2 covers 12 bases. The V gene end was trimmed by 0 bases and the J gene end by 3 bases; junction bases not matched to a gene: 6. CDR3 length: 18 amino acids. Germline CDR1 and CDR2: MNHEY and SMNVEV (reference sequence).

V is TRBV2 and J is TRBJ1-2; unclear D gene. This CDR3 has 12 amino acids. Trimming left V 2 bases short and J 5 bases short, with 6 bases between. Germline CDR1 SNHLY, CDR2 FYNNEI. This CDR3 is CASSEFGYGYTF. The CDR3 DNA is TGTGCCAGCAGTGAATTTGGGTATGGCTACACCTTC.

The genes are TRBV28 and TRBJ2-3, with 7 nucleotides matching TRBD1. This CDR3 comprises 16 residues. With 6 bases clipped from V and 2 bases from J, the junction kept 11 bases outside the gene matches. CDR1 MDHEN and CDR2 SYDVKM come from the germline V gene. Here the CDR3 reads CASSPSAGGNTDTQYF. As DNA, the CDR3 is TGTGCCAGCAGCCCCTCCGCAGGGGGAAACACAGATACGCAGTATTTT.

The chain joins TRBV4-3 to TRBJ2-3; D could derive from TRBD1 or TRBD2 (5 bases each). Trimming shortened V by 4 bases and J by 2 bases, and 22 bases separated the two germline ends. The length of the CDR3 is 18 residues. Per germline, CDR1 LGHNA and CDR2 YSLEER. This CDR3 is CASSRYLIETGHTDTQYF. CDR3 nucleotide sequence: TGCGCCAGCAGCCGCTACTTGATAGAAACGGGGCACACAGATACGCAGTATTTT.

This clonotype was counted ten times or more. The chain recombines TRBV7-6 with TRBJ2-2; D is unresolved. In germline, CDR1 is SGHVS, CDR2 FNYEAQ. The CDR3 length is 12 residues. Trimming shortened V by 0 bases and J by 6 bases, and 2 bases separated the two germline ends. The CDR3 DNA sequence: TGTGCCAGCAGCTTAGCCCCCGGGGAGCTGTTTTTT. Protein: CASSLAPGELFF. Together with reference TRBV7-6 and TRBJ2-2, the CDR3 gives the full variable domain: GAGVSQSPRYKVTKRGQDVALRCDPISGHVSLYWYRQALGQGPEFLTYFNYEAQQDKSGLPNDRFSAERPEGSISTLTIQRTEQRDSAMYRCASSLAPGELFFGEGSRLTVL.

This clonotype was counted a few times. Sequence at one end of the junction differs from germline and may be a read error. The rearrangement uses TRBV12-3 or TRBV12-4 and TRBJ2-7; TRBD1 or TRBD2 may be the D gene (6 bases each). The CDR3 is 11 amino acids. The CDR3 DNA reads TGTGCCAGCAGATTAGGGGGGGAGCAGTACTTC. Translating it yields CASRLGGEQYF.

Concerning this clonotype itself: Lacking the conserved final phenylalanine or tryptophan, this CDR3 likely reflects a read error. The chain combines TRBV6-1 with TRBJ2-5; 7 bases agree with TRBD1. J gave up 3 bases and V 6 bases, and 10 bases lay outside the gene matches. The CDR3 covers 15 residues. Germline-derived CDR1 and CDR2 are MNHNS and SASEGT. Written as DNA, the CDR3 is TGTGCCAGCAGCCGCGACAGGGACGGAGAAGAGACCCAGTACTAC. As protein: CASSRDRDGEETQYY.

The chain recombines TRBV7-2 with TRBJ1-1, with D unresolved. The CDR3 sequence is 15 residues long. Trimming removed 1 base from V and 11 bases from J, with 20 bases in between. The germline gives CDR1 SGHTA, CDR2 FQGNSA. The CDR3 bases are TGTGCCAGCAGCTTAGTCCCTAGGGTGCTCAGCGGGGCTTTCTTT. This sequence encodes CASSLVPRVLSGAFF.

The rearrangement joins TRBV28 to TRBJ2-2; 15 positions agree with TRBD2. V lost 3 bases and J lost 0; bases outside the gene matches: 2. Germline V CDR1 and CDR2: MDHEN, SYDVKM. This CDR3 spans 18 amino acids. CDR3 residues: CASSFGLAGGPNTGELFF. The CDR3 DNA reads as TGTGCCAGCAGTTTTGGACTAGCGGGGGGGCCGAACACCGGGGAGCTGTTTTTT.

This clonotype was counted a single time. At one end the junction does not follow the germline gene, possibly because of a read error. The chain is built from TRBV29-1 and TRBJ1-1; a possible D gene is TRBD1 (5 bases). The CDR3 runs 11 residues. CDR1 is SQVTM, CDR2 ANQGSEA, per germline. CDR3 protein: CSALLDTEAFF. The CDR3 nucleotides read TGCAGCGCCTTGTTGGACACCGAAGCTTTCTTT.

The gene calls are TRBV5-1 and TRBJ2-7; the D gene is possibly TRBD1 (8 bases). Trimming shortened V by 6 bases and J by 6 bases, and 13 bases separated the two germline ends. CDR3 length: 12 residues. Germline CDR1 is SGHRS and CDR2 is YFSETQ. The CDR3 DNA follows: TGCGCCAGCACACAGGGGGAGGGCGAGCAGTACTTC. Its protein is CASTQGEGEQYF.